One sample yielded the 18 T cell receptor beta chains listed below, sequenced in a study of low-dose radiotherapy and immunotherapy resistance in tumors. TRAV- and TRBV-specific primers primed first-strand cDNA, covering alpha and beta chains. With a constant-region primer and a V-primer adapter, TCRs were subjected to 15 to 25 PCR cycles of amplification. TCRdb re-analysed the reads in MiXCR, keeping a single row per CDR3 protein. The sample yields approximately 84,000 distinct CDR3 sequences, around 17% seen once. Time point in this sample: after trial treatment. Treatment given: LDRT plus nivolumab, ipilimumab, low-dose cyclophosphamide and aspirin (RACIN trial). This specimen was PBMCs, taken after low-dose radiotherapy plus immunotherapy. The source is a male donor with prostate cancer.

There are many counts of this clonotype. The rearrangement uses TRBV24-1 and TRBJ2-1, with TRBD2 identical over 8 bases. Losses at the gene ends were 0 bases for V and 8 bases for J; bases not matched to a gene: 2. This CDR3 has 14 amino acids. Per the germline V gene, CDR1 is KGHDR and CDR2 is SFDVKD. CDR3 sequence (DNA): TGTGCCACCAGTGATTTGCAAGCGGGAGATGAGCAGTTCTTC. This translates into CATSDLQAGDEQFF.

This clonotype was seen ten or more times. V usage is TRBV20-1 and J usage is TRBJ2-7; 7 bases agree with TRBD2. CDR3 length: 13 residues. Per germline, CDR1 DFQATT and CDR2 SNEGSKA (reference sequence). The V and J ends lost 3 bases and 7 bases, in that order; junction bases with no gene match: 9. CDR3 protein: CSASRGLSSEQYF. DNA for the CDR3: TGCAGTGCTAGTCGGGGACTATCGAGTGAGCAGTACTTC.

This clonotype was seen ten or more times. The chain is built from TRBV28 and TRBJ1-6; D is unclear. V lost 7 bases and J 4 bases, leaving 8 bases between the germline ends. Germline assignment: CDR1 MDHEN and CDR2 SYDVKM. CDR3 length equals 13 residues. The CDR3 DNA sequence: TGTGCCAGCACGCCGAAATATAATTCACCCCTCCACTTT. This codes for CASTPKYNSPLHF.

This chain connects TRBV5-1 to TRBJ2-1; 9 nucleotides match TRBD2. Trimming took 4 bases from V and 8 from J; bases not matched to a gene: 10. The CDR3 is 15 amino acids. The V gene's germline CDR1 is SGHRS and CDR2 YFSETQ. The CDR3 spells CASSAGLAIGDEQFF. For the CDR3, the DNA is TGCGCCAGCAGCGCGGGACTAGCCATCGGGGATGAGCAGTTCTTC. The whole variable domain, filled in from reference TRBV5-1 and TRBJ2-1, reads KAGVTQTPRYLIKTRGQQVTLSCSPISGHRSVSWYQQTPGQGLQFLFEYFSETQRNKGNFPGRFSGRQFSNSRSEMNVSTLELGDSALYLCASSAGLAIGDEQFFGPGTRLTVL.

This clonotype appeared a few times. V is TRBV28 and J is TRBJ1-2; a possible D gene is TRBD1 (5 bases). Germline-derived CDR1 and CDR2 are MDHEN and SYDVKM. The CDR3 extends over 12 amino acids. Trimming cost V 7 bases and J 3 bases, with 9 bases left between them. The CDR3 here is CASNNRHYGYTF. DNA for the CDR3: TGTGCCAGCAACAACAGGCACTATGGCTACACCTTC.

In regard to this clonotype: The junction does not match germline at one end; this may be a read error. J is TRBJ2-6 and V is TRBV6-4; D may be TRBD1 (5 bases). The CDR3 extends over 14 amino acids. Germline CDR1 reads MRHNA; CDR2 reads SNTAGT. The CDR3 DNA follows: TGTGCCATCAGTGACGACTCTGGGGCCAACGTCCCGACTTTC. Amino acid sequence: CAISDDSGANVPTF.

In its sample, this clonotype was seen many times. The V gene is TRBV4-1, the J gene TRBJ2-7; D may be TRBD1 (6 bases). Trimming removed 0 bases at V and 4 bases at J, with 16 bases between. The CDR3 sequence is 16 residues long. CDR1 MGHRA and CDR2 YSYEKL come from the germline V gene. This CDR3 reads CASSQDSQGFFYEQYF. The CDR3 DNA sequence: TGCGCCAGCAGCCAAGATTCACAGGGTTTTTTTTACGAGCAGTACTTC.

This clonotype was picked up many times. The chain has TRBV5-1 and TRBJ2-5; the D call may be TRBD1 or TRBD2 (6 bases each). The germline V gene has CDR1 SGHRS and CDR2 YFSETQ. CDR3 size: 14 residues. The V end lost 9 bases, the J end lost 1 base, and 16 bases lay between the germline ends. CDR3 DNA sequence: TGCGCCACCGGCGTGGGGGGCCTCCAAGAGACCCAGTACTTC. Translated, it gives CATGVGGLQETQYF.

This clonotype was observed at least ten times. The chain has TRBV18 and TRBJ1-5; TRBD1 matches at 7 bases. V shed 4 bases and J 3 bases; nucleotides not matched to a gene: 3. The V gene's germline CDR1 is KGHSH and CDR2 LQKENI. This CDR3 has 14 residues. The CDR3 loop reads CASSQGQHNQPQHF. CDR3 sequence (DNA): TGTGCCAGCTCACAGGGACAGCACAATCAGCCCCAGCATTTT.

There are many counts of this clonotype. The rearrangement links TRBV11-1 to TRBJ1-1; unclear D gene. Trimming removed 5 bases from V and 1 base from J, with 11 bases in between. The length of the CDR3 is 14 residues. The germline gives CDR1 SGHAT, CDR2 FQDESV (reference sequence). CDR3 DNA: TGTGCCAGCAGCGTAGGACGGTCGAACACTGAAGCTTTCTTT. This sequence encodes CASSVGRSNTEAFF. Using reference TRBV11-1 and TRBJ1-1 for the parts outside the CDR3, the full variable domain is EAEVAQSPRYKITEKSQAVAFWCDPISGHATLYWYRQILGQGPELLVQFQDESVVDDSQLPKDRFSAERLKGVDSTLKIQPAELGDSAMYLCASSVGRSNTEAFFGQGTRLTVV.

In regard to this clonotype: A far larger clone is one base from this, pointing to a likely read error. The gene calls are TRBV5-1 and TRBJ2-7, with 14 bases matching TRBD2. The CDR3 spans 15 residues. V was clipped by 3 bases and J by 6 bases; unmatched bases: 5. CDR1 SGHRS and CDR2 YFSETQ come from the germline V gene. CDR3 residues: CASSWGLAGASEQYF. DNA of the CDR3: TGCGCCAGCAGCTGGGGACTAGCGGGAGCTTCCGAGCAGTACTTC. Full variable domain (missing parts from reference TRBV5-1 and TRBJ2-7): KAGVTQTPRYLIKTRGQQVTLSCSPISGHRSVSWYQQTPGQGLQFLFEYFSETQRNKGNFPGRFSGRQFSNSRSEMNVSTLELGDSALYLCASSWGLAGASEQYFGPGTRLTVT.

This clonotype was seen many times. This CDR3 reads CASSPGTNNEQFF. CDR3 DNA sequence: TGTGCCAGCAGCCCCGGGACCAACAATGAGCAGTTCTTC. This chain connects TRBV3-1 to TRBJ2-1, with D perhaps TRBD1 or TRBD2 (5 bases each). CDR1 and CDR2 (germline): LGHDT, YNNKEL (reference sequence). CDR3 length: 13 amino acids. V was pared by 4 bases and J by 5 bases, with 9 bases between.

This clonotype was observed at least ten times. V is TRBV28 and J is TRBJ1-1; D is uncertain. Trimming left V 6 bases short and J 4 bases short, with 12 bases between. This CDR3 region has 13 residues. Per germline, CDR1 MDHEN and CDR2 SYDVKM. The CDR3 loop is CASSERRTTEAFF. Here the CDR3 DNA reads TGTGCCAGCAGCGAGCGTCGAACCACTGAAGCTTTCTTT.

This clonotype appeared many times. The chain is built from TRBV10-3 and TRBJ2-5; 14 nucleotides agree with TRBD2. CDR3 size: 16 residues. The germline V gene has CDR1 ENHRY and CDR2 SYGVKD. With V trimmed by 6 bases and J by 4 bases, 7 bases remained unmatched. CDR3 loop: CAISEGLAGEGETQYF. Here the CDR3 DNA reads TGTGCCATCAGCGAGGGACTAGCGGGAGAGGGAGAGACCCAGTACTTC.

This chain joins TRBV28 and TRBJ1-1, with unresolved D. This CDR3 region has 12 residues. The V end was cut by 3 bases, the J end by 1 base, with 3 bases between. Germline CDR1 reads MDHEN; CDR2 reads SYDVKM. The CDR3 sequence is CASSFRNTEAFF. The CDR3 DNA is TGTGCCAGCAGTTTTCGGAACACTGAAGCTTTCTTT.

This clonotype showed up many times. The chain employs TRBV12-3 or TRBV12-4 and TRBJ1-1, with D possibly being TRBD1 (5 bases). The length of the CDR3 is 12 residues. V dropped 7 bases and J dropped 5 bases, with 11 bases sitting between them. The CDR3 loop is CASTLGVTEAFF. In DNA form, the CDR3 reads TGTGCCAGCACCCTAGGGGTAACTGAAGCTTTCTTT.

This clonotype was recorded at least ten times. V usage is TRBV10-3 and J usage is TRBJ2-5; 10 bases are shared with TRBD2. After removal of 2 bases from V and 4 bases from J, the junction contained 7 bases not matched to a gene. This CDR3 region has 16 residues. Germline V gene sequence: CDR1 ENHRY, CDR2 SYGVKD. CDR3 residues: CAISEASGRSGETQYF. The CDR3 DNA reads TGTGCCATCAGTGAGGCTAGCGGGAGATCTGGAGAGACCCAGTACTTC.

This chain uses TRBV20-1 with TRBJ2-3; 7 bases are shared with TRBD2. The CDR3 runs to 13 residues. The trim removed 2 bases at V and 6 bases at J, leaving 5 bases unmatched. Germline V gene lookup returns CDR1 DFQATT and CDR2 SNEGSKA (reference sequence). CDR3 bases: TGCAGTGCTAGATCGAGGACTAGGGATACGCAGTATTTT. This gives the protein CSARSRTRDTQYF.